The T cell receptor (beta chain) under discussion was sequenced for a study of T cell clonotyping in hematopoietic cell transplantation. Study findings and constraints: CD4 and CD8 repertoire contributions could not be separated without sorting.

About this clone: No antigen is known for it.

Clones were sequenced by immunoSEQ multiplex PCR, and TCRdb holds only the in-frame ones, with some missing. The sample lists about 7,100 clones, about 91% seen once, with about 3.6% in the top ten. The time point: recipient sample about 28 days before transplant, after cytoreduction. CDR3 size: 14 residues. V dropped 4 bases and J dropped 1 base, with 9 bases sitting between them. Germline CDR1 is SGHDT and CDR2 is YYEEEE. The source is a man aged 25-40 years with acute myeloid leukemia. Some clones in this sample may be carry-over from other donors' samples. The J gene is TRBJ1-5, the V gene TRBV5-6; D not certain. Sequencing used peripheral blood mononuclear cells, obtained before stem cell transplant. Here the CDR3 reads CASSRDGSNQPQHF. The CDR3, as DNA: TGTGCCAGCAGCCGCGACGGCAGCAATCAGCCCCAGCATTTT.